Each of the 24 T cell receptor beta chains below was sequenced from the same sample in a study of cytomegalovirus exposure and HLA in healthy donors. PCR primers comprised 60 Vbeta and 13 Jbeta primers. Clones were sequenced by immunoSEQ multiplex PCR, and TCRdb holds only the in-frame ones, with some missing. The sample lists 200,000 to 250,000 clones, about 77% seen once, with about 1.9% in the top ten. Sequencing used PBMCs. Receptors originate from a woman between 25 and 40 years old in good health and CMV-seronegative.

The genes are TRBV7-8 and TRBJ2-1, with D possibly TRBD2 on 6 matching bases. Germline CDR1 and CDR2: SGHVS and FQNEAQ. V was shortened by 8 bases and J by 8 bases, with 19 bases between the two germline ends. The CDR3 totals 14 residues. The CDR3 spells CASERGGFGDEQFF. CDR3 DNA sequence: TGTGCCAGCGAAAGGGGAGGCTTCGGGGATGAGCAGTTCTTC.

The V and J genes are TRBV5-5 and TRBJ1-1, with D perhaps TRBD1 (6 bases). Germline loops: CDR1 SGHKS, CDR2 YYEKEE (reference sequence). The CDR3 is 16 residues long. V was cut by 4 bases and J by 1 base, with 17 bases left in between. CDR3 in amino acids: CASSHPWSGQNTEAFF. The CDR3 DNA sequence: TGTGCCAGCAGCCATCCTTGGTCGGGACAGAACACTGAAGCTTTCTTT. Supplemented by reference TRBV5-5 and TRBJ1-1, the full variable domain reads DAGVTQSPTHLIKTRGQQVTLRCSPISGHKSVSWYQQVLGQGPQFIFQYYEKEERGRGNFPDRFSARQFPNYSSELNVNALLLGDSALYLCASSHPWSGQNTEAFFGQGTRLTVV.

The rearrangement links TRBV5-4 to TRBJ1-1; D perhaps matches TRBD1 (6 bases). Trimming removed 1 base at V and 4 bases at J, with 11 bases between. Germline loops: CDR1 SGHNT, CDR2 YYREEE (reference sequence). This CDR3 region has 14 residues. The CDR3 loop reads CASSLRGGATEAFF. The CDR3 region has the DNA TGTGCCAGCAGCTTGCGAGGGGGGGCCACTGAAGCTTTCTTT.

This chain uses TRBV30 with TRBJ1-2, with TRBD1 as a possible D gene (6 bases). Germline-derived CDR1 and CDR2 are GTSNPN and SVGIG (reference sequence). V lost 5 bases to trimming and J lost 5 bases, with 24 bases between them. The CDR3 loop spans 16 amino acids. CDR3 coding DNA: TGTGCCTGGTACCCGGGACAAGGGGCCCTTGGGTATGGCTACACCTTC. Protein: CAWYPGQGALGYGYTF.

CDR3 nucleotides: TGTGCCAGCAATCCTCCGGGTGGGACAGGCTATGGCTACACCTTC. This codes for CASNPPGGTGYGYTF. The chain uses TRBV2 and TRBJ1-2, with 8 bases identical to TRBD1. The CDR3 runs to 15 residues. The trim removed 7 bases at V and 4 bases at J, leaving 11 bases unmatched. Germline assignment: CDR1 SNHLY and CDR2 FYNNEI.

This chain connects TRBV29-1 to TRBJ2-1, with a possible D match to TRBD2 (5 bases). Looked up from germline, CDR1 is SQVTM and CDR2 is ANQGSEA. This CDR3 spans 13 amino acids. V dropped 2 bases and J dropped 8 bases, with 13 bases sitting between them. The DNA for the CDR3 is TGCAGCGTTGAACCCATGGACGGGGATGAGCAGTTCTTC. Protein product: CSVEPMDGDEQFF.

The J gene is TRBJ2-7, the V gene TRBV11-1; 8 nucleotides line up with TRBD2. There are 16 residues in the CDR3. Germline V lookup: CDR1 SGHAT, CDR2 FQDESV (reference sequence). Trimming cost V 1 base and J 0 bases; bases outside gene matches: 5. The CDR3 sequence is CASSLDPAGDSYEQYF. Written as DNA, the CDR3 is TGTGCCAGCAGCTTAGATCCAGCGGGGGACTCCTACGAGCAGTACTTC.

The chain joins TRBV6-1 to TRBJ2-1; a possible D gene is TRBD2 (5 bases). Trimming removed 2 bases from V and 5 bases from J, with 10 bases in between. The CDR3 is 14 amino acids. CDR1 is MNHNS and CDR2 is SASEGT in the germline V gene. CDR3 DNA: TGTGCCAGCAGTGAACCCGGGAATAACAATGAGCAGTTCTTC. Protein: CASSEPGNNNEQFF.

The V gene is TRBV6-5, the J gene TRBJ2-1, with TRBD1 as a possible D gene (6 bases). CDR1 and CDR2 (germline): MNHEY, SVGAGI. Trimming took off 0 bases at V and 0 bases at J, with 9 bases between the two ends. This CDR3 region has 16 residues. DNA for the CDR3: TGTGCCAGCAGTTACTCGAGGGGGTTCTCCTACAATGAGCAGTTCTTC. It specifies CASSYSRGFSYNEQFF.

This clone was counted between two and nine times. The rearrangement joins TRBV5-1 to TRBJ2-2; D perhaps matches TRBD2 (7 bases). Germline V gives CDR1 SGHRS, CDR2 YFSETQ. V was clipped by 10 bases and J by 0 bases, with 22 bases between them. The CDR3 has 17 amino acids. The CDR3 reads CAGGGHHKNPNTGELFF. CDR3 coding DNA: TGCGCCGGGGGGGGACACCATAAAAACCCGAACACCGGGGAGCTGTTTTTT. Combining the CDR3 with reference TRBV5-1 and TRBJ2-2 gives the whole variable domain KAGVTQTPRYLIKTRGQQVTLSCSPISGHRSVSWYQQTPGQGLQFLFEYFSETQRNKGNFPGRFSGRQFSNSRSEMNVSTLELGDSALYLCAGGGHHKNPNTGELFFGEGSRLTVL.

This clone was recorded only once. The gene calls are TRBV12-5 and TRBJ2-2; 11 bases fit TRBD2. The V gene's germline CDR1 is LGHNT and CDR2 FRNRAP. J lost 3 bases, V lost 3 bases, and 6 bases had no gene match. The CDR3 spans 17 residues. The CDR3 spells CASGFLLAGEDTGELFF. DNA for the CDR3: TGTGCTAGTGGTTTCCTACTAGCGGGAGAAGACACCGGGGAGCTGTTTTTT.

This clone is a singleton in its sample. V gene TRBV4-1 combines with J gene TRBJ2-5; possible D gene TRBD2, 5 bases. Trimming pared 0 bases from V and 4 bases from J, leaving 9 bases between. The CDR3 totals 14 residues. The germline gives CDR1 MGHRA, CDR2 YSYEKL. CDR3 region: CASSQEPSRETQYF. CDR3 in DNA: TGCGCCAGCAGCCAAGAACCTAGCCGAGAGACCCAGTACTTC.

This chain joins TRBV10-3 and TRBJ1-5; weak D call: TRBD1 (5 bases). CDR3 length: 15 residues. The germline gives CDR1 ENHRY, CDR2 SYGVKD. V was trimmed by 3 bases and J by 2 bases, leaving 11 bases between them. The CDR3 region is CAISDGTLGNQPQHF. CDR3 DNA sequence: TGTGCCATCAGTGATGGGACTCTAGGCAATCAGCCCCAGCATTTT.

The CDR3 DNA follows: TGTGCCAGCACCGGGGACAGGGGTACTGATGGGGCCAACGTCCTGACTTTC. The encoded protein is CASTGDRGTDGANVLTF. The chain links TRBV5-8 to TRBJ2-6, with 10 bases identical to TRBD1. CDR1 SGHTS and CDR2 YDEGEE come from the germline V gene. V lost 6 bases, J lost 3 bases, and 9 bases stayed unmatched. The CDR3 is made up of 17 amino acids.

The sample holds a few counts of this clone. CDR3 nucleotide sequence: TGTGCCAGCAGTACACAGACAGGCTACGAGCAGTACTTC. As protein: CASSTQTGYEQYF. V gene TRBV6-1 combines with J gene TRBJ2-7; D is perhaps TRBD1 (6 bases). The CDR3 runs 13 residues. Germline CDR1 is MNHNS and CDR2 is SASEGT. The germline V and J ends were trimmed by 5 bases and 3 bases, with 11 bases remaining between them.

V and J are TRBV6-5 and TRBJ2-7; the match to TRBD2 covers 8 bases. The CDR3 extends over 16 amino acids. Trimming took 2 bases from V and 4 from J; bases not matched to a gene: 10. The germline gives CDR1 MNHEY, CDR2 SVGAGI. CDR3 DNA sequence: TGTGCCAGCAGTTACAAGTCCCGACTAGCGTCTTACGAGCAGTACTTC. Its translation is CASSYKSRLASYEQYF.

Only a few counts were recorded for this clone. CDR3 region: CASSYAGTEAFF. Here the CDR3 DNA reads TGTGCCAGCAGTTACGCGGGGACTGAAGCTTTCTTT. V usage is TRBV6-6 and J usage is TRBJ1-1; D is unclear. Trimming removed 2 bases at V and 5 bases at J, with 6 bases between. This CDR3 contains 12 residues. CDR1 and CDR2 (germline): MNHNY, SVGAGI (reference sequence).

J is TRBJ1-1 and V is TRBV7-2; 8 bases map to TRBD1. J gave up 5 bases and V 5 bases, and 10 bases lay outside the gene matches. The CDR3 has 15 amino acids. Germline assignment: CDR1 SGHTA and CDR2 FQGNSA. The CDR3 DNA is TGTGCCAGCAGCGCGCGCGGACAGGGTAGGACTGAAGCTTTCTTT. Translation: CASSARGQGRTEAFF. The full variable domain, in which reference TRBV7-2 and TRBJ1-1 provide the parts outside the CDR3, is GAGVSQSPSNKVTEKGKDVELRCDPISGHTALYWYRQSLGQGLEFLIYFQGNSAPDKSGLPSDRFSAERTGGSVSTLTIQRTQQEDSAVYLCASSARGQGRTEAFFGQGTRLTVV.

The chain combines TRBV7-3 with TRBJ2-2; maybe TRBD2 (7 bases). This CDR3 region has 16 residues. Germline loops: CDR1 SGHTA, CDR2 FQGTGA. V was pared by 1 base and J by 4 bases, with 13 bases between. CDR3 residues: CASSLRAGAATGELFF. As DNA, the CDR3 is TGTGCCAGCAGCTTAAGGGCGGGGGCCGCCACCGGGGAGCTGTTTTTT.

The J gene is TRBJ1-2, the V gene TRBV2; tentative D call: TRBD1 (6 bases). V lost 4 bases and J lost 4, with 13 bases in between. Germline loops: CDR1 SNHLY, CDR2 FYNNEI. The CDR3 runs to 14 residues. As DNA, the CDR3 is TGTGCCAGCAGTGGTAACAGGGTAGGCTATGGCTACACCTTC. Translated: CASSGNRVGYGYTF.

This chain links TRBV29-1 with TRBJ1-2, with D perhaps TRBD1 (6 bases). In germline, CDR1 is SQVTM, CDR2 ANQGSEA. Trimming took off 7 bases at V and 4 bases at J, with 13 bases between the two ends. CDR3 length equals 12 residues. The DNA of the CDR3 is TGCAGCGGCTACAGGGATTTCTATGGCTACACCTTC. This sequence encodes CSGYRDFYGYTF. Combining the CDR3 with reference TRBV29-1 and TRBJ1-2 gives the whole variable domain SAVISQKPSRDICQRGTSLTIQCQVDSQVTMMFWYRQQPGQSLTLIATANQGSEATYESGFVIDKFPISRPNLTFSTLTVSNMSPEDSSIYLCSGYRDFYGYTFGSGTRLTVV.

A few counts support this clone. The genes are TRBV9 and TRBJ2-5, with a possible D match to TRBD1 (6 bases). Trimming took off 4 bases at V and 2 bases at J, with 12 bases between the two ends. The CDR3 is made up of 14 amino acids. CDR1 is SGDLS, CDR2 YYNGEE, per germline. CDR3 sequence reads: CASSQGNRQETQYF. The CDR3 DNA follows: TGTGCCAGCAGCCAGGGGAACAGACAAGAGACCCAGTACTTC.

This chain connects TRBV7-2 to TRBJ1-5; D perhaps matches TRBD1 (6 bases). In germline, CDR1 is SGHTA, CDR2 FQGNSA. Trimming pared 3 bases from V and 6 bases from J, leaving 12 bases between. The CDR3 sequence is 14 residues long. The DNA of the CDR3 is TGTGCCAGCAGCTTTCGCAGGGGTGGTCAGCCCCAGCATTTT. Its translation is CASSFRRGGQPQHF. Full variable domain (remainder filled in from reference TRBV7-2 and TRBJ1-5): GAGVSQSPSNKVTEKGKDVELRCDPISGHTALYWYRQSLGQGLEFLIYFQGNSAPDKSGLPSDRFSAERTGGSVSTLTIQRTQQEDSAVYLCASSFRRGGQPQHFGDGTRLSIL.

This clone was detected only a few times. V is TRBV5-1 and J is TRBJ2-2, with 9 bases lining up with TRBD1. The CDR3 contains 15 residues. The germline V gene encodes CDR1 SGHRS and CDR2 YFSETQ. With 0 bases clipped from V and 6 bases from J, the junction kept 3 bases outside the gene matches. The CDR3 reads CASSLDRGQAGELFF. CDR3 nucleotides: TGCGCCAGCAGCTTGGACAGGGGGCAAGCCGGGGAGCTGTTTTTT.